This T cell receptor beta chain comes out of a study of blood T cell repertoires in COVID-19. In the study overall: Both acute and convalescent COVID-19 samples were obtained from the United States, Italy and Spain.

This table comes from immunoSEQ multiplex PCR, and its TCRdb copy is limited to in-frame clones, with some not included. The table shows approximately 210,000 clones, with under 90% occurring only once. CDR3 length: 15 amino acids. V lost 1 base and J 13 bases, leaving 20 bases between the germline ends. Per germline, CDR1 LNHNV and CDR2 YYDKDF (reference sequence). Sequences were obtained from peripheral blood. The source is an elderly woman with COVID-19, enrolled during active disease. The rearrangement uses TRBV15 and TRBJ2-1; D might be TRBD2 (6 bases). In DNA, the CDR3 is TGTGCCACCAGCAGAGCTGGGGGTAGCGAGCGGGCCCAGTTCTTC. This codes for CATSRAGGSERAQFF.